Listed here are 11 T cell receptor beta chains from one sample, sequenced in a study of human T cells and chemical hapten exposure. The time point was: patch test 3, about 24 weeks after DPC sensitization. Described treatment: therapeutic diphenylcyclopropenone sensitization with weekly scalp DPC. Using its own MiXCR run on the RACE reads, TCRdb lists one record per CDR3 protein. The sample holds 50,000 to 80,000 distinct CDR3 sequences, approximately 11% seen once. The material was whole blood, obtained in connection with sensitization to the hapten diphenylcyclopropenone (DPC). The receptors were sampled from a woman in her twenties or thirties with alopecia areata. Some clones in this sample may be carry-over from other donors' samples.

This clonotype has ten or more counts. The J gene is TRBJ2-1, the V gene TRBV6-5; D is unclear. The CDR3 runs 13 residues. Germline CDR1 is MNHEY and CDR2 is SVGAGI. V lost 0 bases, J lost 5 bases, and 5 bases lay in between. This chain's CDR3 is CASSYSINNEQFF. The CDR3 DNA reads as TGTGCCAGCAGTTACTCTATTAACAATGAGCAGTTCTTC.

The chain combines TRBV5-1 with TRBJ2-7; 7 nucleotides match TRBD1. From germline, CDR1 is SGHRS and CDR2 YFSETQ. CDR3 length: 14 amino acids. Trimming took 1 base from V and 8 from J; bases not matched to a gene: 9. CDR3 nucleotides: TGCGCCAGCAGCTTGTGGGGACAGAGCGACAAGCAGTACTTC. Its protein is CASSLWGQSDKQYF.

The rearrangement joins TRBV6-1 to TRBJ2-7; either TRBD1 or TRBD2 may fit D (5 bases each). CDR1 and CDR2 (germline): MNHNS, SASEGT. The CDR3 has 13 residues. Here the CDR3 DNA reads TGTTCGACCGACCGGGGCGCGGCCTACGAGCAGTACTTC. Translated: CSTDRGAAYEQYF.

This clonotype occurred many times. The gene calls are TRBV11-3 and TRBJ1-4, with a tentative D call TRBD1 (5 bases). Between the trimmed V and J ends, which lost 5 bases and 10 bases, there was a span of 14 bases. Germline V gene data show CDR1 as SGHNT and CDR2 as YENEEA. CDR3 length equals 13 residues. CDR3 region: CASSPRQLGKLFF. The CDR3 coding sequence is TGTGCCAGCAGCCCACGACAGTTGGGAAAACTGTTTTTT. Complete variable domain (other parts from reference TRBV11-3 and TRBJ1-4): EAGVVQSPRYKIIEKKQPVAFWCNPISGHNTLYWYLQNLGQGPELLIRYENEEAVDDSQLPKDRFSAERLKGVDSTLKIQPAELGDSAVYLCASSPRQLGKLFFGSGTQLSVL.

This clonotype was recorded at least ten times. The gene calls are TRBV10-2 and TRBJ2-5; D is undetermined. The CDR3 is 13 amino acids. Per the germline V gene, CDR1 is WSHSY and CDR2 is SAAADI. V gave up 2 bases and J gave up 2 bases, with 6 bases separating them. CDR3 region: CASSELPQETQYF. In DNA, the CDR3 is TGCGCCAGCAGTGAGCTGCCACAAGAGACCCAGTACTTC.

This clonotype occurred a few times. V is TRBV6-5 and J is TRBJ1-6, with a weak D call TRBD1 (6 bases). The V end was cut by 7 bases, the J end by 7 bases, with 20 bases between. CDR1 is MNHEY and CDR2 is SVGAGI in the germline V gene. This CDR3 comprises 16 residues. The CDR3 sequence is CASTDNRGHGNSPLHF. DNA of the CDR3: TGTGCCAGCACCGACAATAGGGGACATGGGAATTCACCCCTCCACTTT.

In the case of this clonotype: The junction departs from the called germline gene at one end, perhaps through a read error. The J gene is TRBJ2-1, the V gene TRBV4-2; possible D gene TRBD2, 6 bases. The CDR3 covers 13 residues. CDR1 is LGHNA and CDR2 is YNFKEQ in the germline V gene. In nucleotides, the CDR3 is TGTGCCAGCAGCCAAGATACGTTGCGGGGCCGGCTCTTC. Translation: CASSQDTLRGRLF.

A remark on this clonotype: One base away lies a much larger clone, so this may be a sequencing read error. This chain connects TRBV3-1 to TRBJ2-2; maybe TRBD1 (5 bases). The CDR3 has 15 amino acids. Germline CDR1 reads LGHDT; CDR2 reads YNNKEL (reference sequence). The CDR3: CASSQVGAGTWELFF. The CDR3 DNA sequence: TGTGCCAGCAGCCAAGTAGGGGCAGGCACCTGGGAGCTGTTTTTT.

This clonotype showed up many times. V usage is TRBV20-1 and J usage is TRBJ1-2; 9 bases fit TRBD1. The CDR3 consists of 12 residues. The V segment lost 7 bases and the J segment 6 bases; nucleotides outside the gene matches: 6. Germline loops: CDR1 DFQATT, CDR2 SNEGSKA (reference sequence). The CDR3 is CSGQQGAHGYTF. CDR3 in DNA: TGCAGTGGCCAACAGGGGGCCCATGGCTACACCTTC.

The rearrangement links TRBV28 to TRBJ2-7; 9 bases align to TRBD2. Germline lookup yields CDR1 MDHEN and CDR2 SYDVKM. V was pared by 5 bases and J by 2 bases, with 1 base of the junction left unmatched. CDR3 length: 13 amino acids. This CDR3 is CASSRTSAYEQYF. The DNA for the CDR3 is TGTGCCAGCAGTCGGACTAGCGCCTACGAGCAGTACTTC.

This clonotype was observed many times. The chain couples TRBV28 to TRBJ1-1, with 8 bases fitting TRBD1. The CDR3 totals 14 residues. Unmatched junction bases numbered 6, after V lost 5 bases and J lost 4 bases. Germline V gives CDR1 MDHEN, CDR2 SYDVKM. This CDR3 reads CASSLRGRITEAFF. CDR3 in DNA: TGTGCCAGCAGTCTCAGGGGGCGAATCACTGAAGCTTTCTTT. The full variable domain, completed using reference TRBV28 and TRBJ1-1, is DVKVTQSSRYLVKRTGEKVFLECVQDMDHENMFWYRQDPGLGLRLIYFSYDVKMKEKGDIPEGYSVSREKKERFSLILESASTNQTSMYLCASSLRGRITEAFFGQGTRLTVV.